The next 8 T cell receptor beta chains were all read from a single sample in a study of blood T cells in healthy people across ages. Then a second PCR, running roughly 7 to 11 cycles, was carried out with a sample-barcoded 5' primer and a J-beta primer mix. TCRdb fed the 5' RACE reads into MiXCR, producing one record per CDR3 protein. Seen here are over 600,000 distinct CDR3 sequences, around 41% observed once, and the top ten hold around 30%. The sample comprised blood. The receptors stem from a man older than 75 in good health.

The chain links TRBV2 to TRBJ2-1; TRBD2 matches at 9 bases. The CDR3 spans 18 residues. Germline V gene lookup returns CDR1 SNHLY and CDR2 FYNNEI. The junction had 14 bases not matched to a gene; V was cut back by 8 bases and J by 0 bases. The chain's CDR3 is CASSRVSSGESSYNEQFF. The CDR3 DNA reads TGTGCCAGCTCACGGGTTTCTAGCGGGGAAAGCTCCTACAATGAGCAGTTCTTC.

This clonotype was detected only a few times. The chain recombines TRBV12-3 or TRBV12-4 with TRBJ2-7, with a tentative D call TRBD2 (6 bases). V lost 1 base and J 7 bases, leaving 14 bases between the germline ends. CDR3 length equals 14 residues. DNA of the CDR3: TGTGCCAGCAGTTTAGGGCGGGGCCGTTTGGAGCAGTACTTC. It translates to CASSLGRGRLEQYF.

This chain links TRBV27 with TRBJ1-6; D may be TRBD1 (5 bases). Germline CDR1 and CDR2: MNHEY and SMNVEV (reference sequence). The CDR3 runs 16 residues. Trimming shortened V by 3 bases and J by 0 bases, and 9 bases separated the two germline ends. The chain's CDR3 is CASSLRGRSYNSPLHF. The CDR3 DNA reads TGTGCCAGCAGTTTGAGGGGTCGCTCCTATAATTCACCCCTCCACTTT.

This chain connects TRBV7-8 to TRBJ1-5; TRBD1 is a possible D gene (5 bases). The CDR3 runs 14 residues. Germline V gene lookup returns CDR1 SGHVS and CDR2 FQNEAQ. V gave up 1 base and J gave up 6 bases, with 10 bases separating them. The CDR3 coding sequence is TGTGCCAGCAGCTTAGTGCAGGGTGTTCAGCCCCAGCATTTT. Translating it yields CASSLVQGVQPQHF.

This clonotype was detected many times. The V gene is TRBV29-1, the J gene TRBJ2-5; 10 bases match TRBD1. The V and J ends lost 7 bases and 3 bases, in that order; junction bases with no gene match: 2. Germline-derived CDR1 and CDR2 are SQVTM and ANQGSEA. The CDR3 consists of 12 residues. The CDR3 coding sequence is TGCAGCGCGACAGGGGGCGAAGAGACCCAGTACTTC. Amino acids: CSATGGEETQYF.

The chain combines TRBV6-2 or TRBV6-3 with TRBJ2-4, with D perhaps matching TRBD1 (5 bases). The CDR3 length is 14 residues. The V gene's germline CDR1 is MNHEY and CDR2 SVGEGT. Trimming left V 1 base short and J 5 bases short, with 9 bases between. CDR3 protein: CASSYWQGQNIQYF. CDR3 sequence (DNA): TGTGCCAGCAGTTACTGGCAGGGCCAAAACATTCAGTACTTC.

This clonotype was seen a few times. V is TRBV5-1 and J is TRBJ2-5; maybe TRBD1 (5 bases). The CDR3 contains 15 residues. CDR1 is SGHRS and CDR2 is YFSETQ in the germline V gene. The V and J ends lost 0 bases and 2 bases respectively, with 11 bases between them. Written as DNA, the CDR3 is TGCGCCAGCAGCTTGGATCAGGGCCTACAAGAGACCCAGTACTTC. Translating gives CASSLDQGLQETQYF. The variable domain in full, with the rest retrieved from reference TRBV5-1 and TRBJ2-5, is KAGVTQTPRYLIKTRGQQVTLSCSPISGHRSVSWYQQTPGQGLQFLFEYFSETQRNKGNFPGRFSGRQFSNSRSEMNVSTLELGDSALYLCASSLDQGLQETQYFGPGTRLLVL.

The J gene is TRBJ2-1, the V gene TRBV21-1; the listed D gene, TRBD2, was not tested against the DNA. TRBV21-1 is a pseudogene. The CDR3 runs to 15 residues. CDR3 sequence (DNA): TGTGCCAGCAGCACATGTGGCGGGAGGGGAGATGAGCAGTTCTTC. Translated: CASSTCGGRGDEQFF.